Reported below is one T cell receptor beta chain. This sample was included in a study of T cells in Graves' hyperthyroidism and ophthalmopathy. In the study overall: Staff took peripheral blood when the initial diagnosis was made, before any treatment began.

For Graves' hyperthyroidism to be stable, ophthalmopathy could not progress within 18 months. RNA transcripts provided the source from which TCR beta CDR3 regions were amplified. The TCR CDR3 was amplified in a first-round RT-PCR using the HTBI primer set. TCRdb redid the calling of the multiplex PCR reads with MiXCR, one entry per CDR3 protein. The sample holds 300,000 to 400,000 distinct CDR3 sequences, about 21% seen once. Germline V lookup: CDR1 MNHEY, CDR2 SVGAGI. The CDR3 totals 13 residues. The ends lost 2 bases at V and 5 bases at J; junction bases unmatched: 2. The V gene is TRBV6-5, the J gene TRBJ2-5, with TRBD2 identical over 7 bases. The sample taken for sequencing was blood. The receptor's source is a woman between 50 and 59 years old with Graves' hyperthyroidism. Written as DNA, the CDR3 is TGTGCCAGCAGTTACGGGAGGGATGAGACCCAGTACTTC. This gives the protein CASSYGRDETQYF.